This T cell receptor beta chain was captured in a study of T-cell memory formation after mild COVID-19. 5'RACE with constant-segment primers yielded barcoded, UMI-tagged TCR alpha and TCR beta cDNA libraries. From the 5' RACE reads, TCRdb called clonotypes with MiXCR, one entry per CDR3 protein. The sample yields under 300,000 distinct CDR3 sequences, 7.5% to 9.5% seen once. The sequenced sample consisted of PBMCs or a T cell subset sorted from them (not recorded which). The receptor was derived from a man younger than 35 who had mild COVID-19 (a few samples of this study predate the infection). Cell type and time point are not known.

DNA of the CDR3: TGTGCCAGCAGCCCCCTGCAGGGAACTGAAGCTTTCTTT. Its translation: CASSPLQGTEAFF. The chain combines TRBV5-6 with TRBJ1-1; maybe TRBD1 (5 bases). Deletions cut 4 bases from V and 5 bases from J, with 12 bases between. Germline CDR1 is SGHDT and CDR2 is YYEEEE. The CDR3 length is 13 residues.